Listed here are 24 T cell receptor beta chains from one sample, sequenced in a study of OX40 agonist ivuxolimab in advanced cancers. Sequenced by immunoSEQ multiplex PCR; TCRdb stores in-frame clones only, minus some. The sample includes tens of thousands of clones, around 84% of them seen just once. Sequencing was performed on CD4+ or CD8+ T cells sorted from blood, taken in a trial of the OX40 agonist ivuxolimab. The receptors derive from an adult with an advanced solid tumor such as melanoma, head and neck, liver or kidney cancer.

The CDR3 sequence: CASSPDGGNQPQHF. The CDR3 DNA follows: TGTGCCAGCAGTCCCGATGGGGGCAATCAGCCCCAGCATTTT. The genes are TRBV2 and TRBJ1-5, with no clear D. This CDR3 has 14 residues. Germline lookup yields CDR1 SNHLY and CDR2 FYNNEI. Deletions cut 5 bases from V and 2 bases from J, with 10 bases between.

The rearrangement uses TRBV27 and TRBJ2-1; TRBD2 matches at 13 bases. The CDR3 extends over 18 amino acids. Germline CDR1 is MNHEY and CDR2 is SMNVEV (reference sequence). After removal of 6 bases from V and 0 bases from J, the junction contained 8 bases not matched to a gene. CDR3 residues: CASRKGLAGTSSYNEQFF. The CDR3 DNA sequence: TGTGCCAGCAGAAAGGGACTAGCGGGAACGAGCTCCTACAATGAGCAGTTCTTC.

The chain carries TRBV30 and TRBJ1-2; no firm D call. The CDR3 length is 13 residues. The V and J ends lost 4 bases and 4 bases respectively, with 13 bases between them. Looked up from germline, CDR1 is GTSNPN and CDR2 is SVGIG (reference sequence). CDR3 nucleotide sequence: TGTGCCTGGAAATCCTGGGCGGTCTATGGCTACACCTTC. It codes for CAWKSWAVYGYTF.

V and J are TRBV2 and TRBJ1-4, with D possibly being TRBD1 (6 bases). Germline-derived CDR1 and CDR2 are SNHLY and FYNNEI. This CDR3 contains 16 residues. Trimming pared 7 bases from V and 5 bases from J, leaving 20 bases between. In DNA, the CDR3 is TGTGCCAGCAACCCAACGGTGGGAGGGGGGAATGAAAAACTGTTTTTT. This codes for CASNPTVGGGNEKLFF.

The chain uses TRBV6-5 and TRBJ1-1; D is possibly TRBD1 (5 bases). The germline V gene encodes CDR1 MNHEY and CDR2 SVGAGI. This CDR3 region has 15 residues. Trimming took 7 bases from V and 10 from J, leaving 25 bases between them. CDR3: CASTGTLDSKVGAFF. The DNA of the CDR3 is TGTGCCAGCACCGGAACTCTCGACAGTAAGGTTGGAGCTTTCTTT.

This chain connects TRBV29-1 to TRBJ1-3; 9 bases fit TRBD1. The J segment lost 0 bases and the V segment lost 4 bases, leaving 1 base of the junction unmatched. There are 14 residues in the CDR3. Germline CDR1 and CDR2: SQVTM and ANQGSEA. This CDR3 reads CSVGGQGSGNTIYF. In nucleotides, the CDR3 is TGCAGCGTTGGGGGACAGGGCTCTGGAAACACCATATATTTT.

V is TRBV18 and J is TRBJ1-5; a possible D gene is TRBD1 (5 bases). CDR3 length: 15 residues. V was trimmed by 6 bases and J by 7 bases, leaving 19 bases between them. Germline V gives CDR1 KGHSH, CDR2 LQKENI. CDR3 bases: TGTGCCAGCTCGCTCAGAGGGGAGTTGGGGCAGCCCCAGCATTTT. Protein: CASSLRGELGQPQHF.

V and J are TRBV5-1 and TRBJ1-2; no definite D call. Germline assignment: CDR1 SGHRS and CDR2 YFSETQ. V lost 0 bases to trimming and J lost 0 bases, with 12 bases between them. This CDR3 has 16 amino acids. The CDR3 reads CASSLAPTSSNYGYTF. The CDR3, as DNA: TGCGCCAGCAGCTTGGCACCTACATCATCTAACTATGGCTACACCTTC.

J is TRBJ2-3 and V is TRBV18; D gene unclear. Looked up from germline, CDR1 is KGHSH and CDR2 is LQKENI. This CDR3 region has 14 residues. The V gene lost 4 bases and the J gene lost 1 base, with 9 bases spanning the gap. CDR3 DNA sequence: TGTGCCAGCTCACAAATCCGCGGCACAGATACGCAGTATTTT. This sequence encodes CASSQIRGTDTQYF.

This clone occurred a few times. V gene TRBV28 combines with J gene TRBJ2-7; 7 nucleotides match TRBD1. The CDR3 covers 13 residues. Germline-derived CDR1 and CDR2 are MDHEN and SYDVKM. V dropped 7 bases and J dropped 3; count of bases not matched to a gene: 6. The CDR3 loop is CASTPGGHYEQYV. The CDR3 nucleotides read TGTGCCAGCACCCCAGGGGGACACTACGAGCAGTACGTC.

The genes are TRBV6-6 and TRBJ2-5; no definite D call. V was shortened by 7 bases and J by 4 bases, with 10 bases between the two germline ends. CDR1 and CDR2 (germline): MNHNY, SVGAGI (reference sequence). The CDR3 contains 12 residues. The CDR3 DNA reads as TGTGCCAGCACGGCAGGCGGAGAGACCCAGTACTTC. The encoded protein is CASTAGGETQYF.

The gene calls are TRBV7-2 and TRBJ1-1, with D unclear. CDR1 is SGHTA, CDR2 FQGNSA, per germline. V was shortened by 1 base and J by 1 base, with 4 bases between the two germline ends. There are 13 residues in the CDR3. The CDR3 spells CASSLGRNTEAFF. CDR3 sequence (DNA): TGTGCCAGCAGCTTAGGGCGGAACACTGAAGCTTTCTTT.

Written as DNA, the CDR3 is TGTGCCAGCAGTGCGGTGGCAGGGAGACTTGATCAGCCCCAGCATTTT. Translation: CASSAVAGRLDQPQHF. The chain recombines TRBV2 with TRBJ1-5; possible D gene TRBD1, 5 bases. Germline CDR1 reads SNHLY; CDR2 reads FYNNEI. The CDR3 runs 16 residues. V lost 4 bases to trimming and J lost 5 bases, with 18 bases between them.

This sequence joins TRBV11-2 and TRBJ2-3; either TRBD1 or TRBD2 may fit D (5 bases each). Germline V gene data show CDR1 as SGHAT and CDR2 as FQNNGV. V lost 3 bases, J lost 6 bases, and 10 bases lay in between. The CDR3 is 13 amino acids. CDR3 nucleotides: TGTGCCAGCAGCTTTACGGGGACGGATACGCAGTATTTT. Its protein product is CASSFTGTDTQYF.

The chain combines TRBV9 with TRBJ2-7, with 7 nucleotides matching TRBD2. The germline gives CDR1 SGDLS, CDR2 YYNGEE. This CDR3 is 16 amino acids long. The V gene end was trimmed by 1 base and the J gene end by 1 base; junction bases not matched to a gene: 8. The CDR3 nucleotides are TGTGCCAGCAGCGTATCCCCCATAGCGGGTTCCTACGAGCAGTACTTC. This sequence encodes CASSVSPIAGSYEQYF. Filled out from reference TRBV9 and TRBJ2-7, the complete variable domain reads DSGVTQTPKHLITATGQRVTLRCSPRSGDLSVYWYQQSLDQGLQFLIQYYNGEERAKGNILERFSAQQFPDLHSELNLSSLELGDSALYFCASSVSPIAGSYEQYFGPGTRLTVT.

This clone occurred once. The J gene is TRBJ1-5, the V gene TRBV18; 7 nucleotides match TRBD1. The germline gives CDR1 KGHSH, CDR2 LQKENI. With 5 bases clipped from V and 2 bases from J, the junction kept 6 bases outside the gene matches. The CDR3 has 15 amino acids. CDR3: CASSSRQGGNQPQHF. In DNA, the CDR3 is TGTGCCAGCTCATCCCGACAGGGAGGCAATCAGCCCCAGCATTTT.

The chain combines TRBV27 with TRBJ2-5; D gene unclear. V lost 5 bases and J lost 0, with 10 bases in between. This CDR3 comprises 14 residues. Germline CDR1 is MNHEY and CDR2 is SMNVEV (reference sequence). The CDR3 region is CASSPISNQETQYF. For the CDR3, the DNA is TGTGCCAGCAGTCCCATATCTAACCAAGAGACCCAGTACTTC.

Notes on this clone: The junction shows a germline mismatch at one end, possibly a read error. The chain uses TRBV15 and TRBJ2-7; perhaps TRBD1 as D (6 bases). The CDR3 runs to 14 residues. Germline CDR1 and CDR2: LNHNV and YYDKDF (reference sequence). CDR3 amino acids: CATGRAGDNYEQYF. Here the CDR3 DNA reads TGTGCCACCGGCAGAGCAGGGGACAACTACGAGCAGTACTTC.

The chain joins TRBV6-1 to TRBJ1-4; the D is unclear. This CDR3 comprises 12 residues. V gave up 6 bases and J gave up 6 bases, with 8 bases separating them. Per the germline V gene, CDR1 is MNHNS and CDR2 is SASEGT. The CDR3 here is CASRSSHEKLFF. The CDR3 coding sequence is TGTGCCAGCAGGAGCAGCCATGAAAAACTGTTTTTT.

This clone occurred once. The CDR3 region has the DNA TGTGCCAGCAGCTACCGTGGAGGGGACAGGCCGAGGGATACGCAGTATTTT. Translated, it gives CASSYRGGDRPRDTQYF. The V call is TRBV7-2, the J call TRBJ2-3; 8 bases match TRBD1. The CDR3 consists of 17 residues. J was trimmed by 6 bases and V by 4 bases; bases with no gene match: 15. Germline V lookup: CDR1 SGHTA, CDR2 FQGNSA.

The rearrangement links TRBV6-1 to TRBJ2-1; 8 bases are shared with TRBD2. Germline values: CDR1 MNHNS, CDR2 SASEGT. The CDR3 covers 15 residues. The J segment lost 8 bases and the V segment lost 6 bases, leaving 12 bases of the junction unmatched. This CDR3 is CASRGIAGTSHEQFF. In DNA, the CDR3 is TGTGCCAGCAGGGGGATAGCGGGGACCTCCCATGAGCAGTTCTTC.

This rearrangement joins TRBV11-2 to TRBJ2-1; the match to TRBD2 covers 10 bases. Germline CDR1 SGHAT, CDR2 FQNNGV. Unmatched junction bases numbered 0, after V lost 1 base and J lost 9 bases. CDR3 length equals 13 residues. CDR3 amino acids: CASSLGLAGEQFF. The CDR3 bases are TGTGCCAGCAGCTTAGGACTAGCGGGTGAGCAGTTCTTC.

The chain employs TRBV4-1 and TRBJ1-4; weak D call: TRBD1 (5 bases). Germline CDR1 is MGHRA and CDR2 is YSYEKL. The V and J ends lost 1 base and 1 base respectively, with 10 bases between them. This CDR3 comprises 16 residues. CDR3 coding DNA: TGCGCCAGCAGCCAAGTCCATCAGGGAACTAATGAAAAACTGTTTTTT. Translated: CASSQVHQGTNEKLFF.

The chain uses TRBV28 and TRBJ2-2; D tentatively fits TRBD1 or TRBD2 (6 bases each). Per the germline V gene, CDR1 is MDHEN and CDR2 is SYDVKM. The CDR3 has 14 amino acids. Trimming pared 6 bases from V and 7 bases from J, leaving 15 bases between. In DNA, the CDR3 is TGTGCCAGCAGCCTTGGAGGGGGTCACGGGGAGCTGTTTTTT. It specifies CASSLGGGHGELFF.